This TCR beta chain emerged from a study of cytomegalovirus exposure and HLA in healthy donors. Study conclusions and caveats: Specificity of a few CMV-associated chains for CMV antigens was verified in vitro.

PCR was performed using 60 Vbeta and 13 Jbeta primers. The protocol was immunoSEQ multiplex PCR, while the TCRdb copy is restricted to in-frame clones and leaves out a portion. The sample yields around 65,000 clones, around 73% seen once. V dropped 6 bases and J dropped 0 bases, with 12 bases sitting between them. Looked up from germline, CDR1 is MDHEN and CDR2 is SYDVKM. The CDR3 sequence is 14 residues long. About this clone itself: No antigen is known for it.

Sequenced material: PBMCs. This TCR was recovered from a girl aged 5 to 17 in good health and CMV-seropositive. The chain links TRBV28 to TRBJ2-7, with a possible D match to TRBD2 (6 bases). The CDR3 sequence: CASRPSESSYEQYF. The CDR3 DNA follows: TGTGCCAGCAGGCCTAGCGAGAGCTCCTACGAGCAGTACTTC.